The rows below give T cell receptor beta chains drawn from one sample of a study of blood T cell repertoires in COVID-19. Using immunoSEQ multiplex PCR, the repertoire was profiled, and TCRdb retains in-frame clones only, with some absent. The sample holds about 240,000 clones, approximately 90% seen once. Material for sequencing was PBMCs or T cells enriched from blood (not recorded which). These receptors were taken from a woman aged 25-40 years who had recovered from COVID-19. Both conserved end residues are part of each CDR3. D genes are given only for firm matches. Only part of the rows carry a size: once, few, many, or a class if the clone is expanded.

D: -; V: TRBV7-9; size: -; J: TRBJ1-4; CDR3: CASSRRESSTNEKLFF; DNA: TGTGCCAGCAGCCGCCGGGAGAGTTCAACTAATGAAAAACTGTTTTTT
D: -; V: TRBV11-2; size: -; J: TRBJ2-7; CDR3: CASSKLGLYYEQYF; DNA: TGTGCCAGCAGTAAGCTAGGACTCTACTACGAGCAGTACTTC
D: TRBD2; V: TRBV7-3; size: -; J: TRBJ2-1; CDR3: CASSLAGGSGEQFF; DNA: TGTGCCAGCAGCTTAGCGGGAGGAAGTGGTGAGCAGTTCTTC
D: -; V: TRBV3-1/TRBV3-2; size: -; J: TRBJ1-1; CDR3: CASSQEIGGRNTEAFF; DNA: TGTGCCAGCAGCCAAGAGATCGGGGGAAGGAACACTGAAGCTTTCTTT
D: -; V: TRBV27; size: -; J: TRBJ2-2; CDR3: CASSLWRDTGELFF; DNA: TGTGCCAGCAGTTTATGGCGGGACACCGGGGAGCTGTTTTTT
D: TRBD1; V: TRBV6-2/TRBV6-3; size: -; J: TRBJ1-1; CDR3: CASSYSFPRGHTEAFF; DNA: TGTGCCAGCAGTTACTCTTTTCCCAGGGGGCACACTGAAGCTTTCTTT
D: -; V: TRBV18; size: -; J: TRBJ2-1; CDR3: CASSPRQDPGGQFF; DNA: TGTGCCAGCTCACCAAGACAGGACCCCGGAGGGCAGTTCTTC
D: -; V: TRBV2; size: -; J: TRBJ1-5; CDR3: CASSERVSNQPQHF; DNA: TGTGCCAGCAGTGAACGGGTCAGCAATCAGCCCCAGCATTTT
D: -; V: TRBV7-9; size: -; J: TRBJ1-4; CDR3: CASSRDGGWEEKLFF; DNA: TGTGCCAGCAGCCGTGATGGAGGGTGGGAGGAAAAACTGTTTTTT
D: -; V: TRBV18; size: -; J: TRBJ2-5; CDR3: CASSPSGRQETQYF; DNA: TGTGCCAGCTCACCATCAGGAAGGCAAGAGACCCAGTACTTC
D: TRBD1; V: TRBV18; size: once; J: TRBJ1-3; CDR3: CASSLQGQRLSGNTIYF; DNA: TGTGCCAGCTCACTCCAGGGACAGCGACTCTCTGGAAACACCATATATTTT
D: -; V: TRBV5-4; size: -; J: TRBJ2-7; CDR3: CASSFGGRSSYEQYF; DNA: TGTGCCAGCAGCTTCGGCGGAAGGAGCTCCTACGAGCAGTACTTC
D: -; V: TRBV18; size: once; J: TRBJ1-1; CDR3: CASSPSRTATEAFF; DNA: TGTGCCAGCTCACCAAGCAGAACAGCTACTGAAGCTTTCTTT
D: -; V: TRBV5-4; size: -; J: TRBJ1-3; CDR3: CASSFDSQAGNTIYF; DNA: TGTGCCAGCAGCTTCGACAGTCAGGCCGGAAACACCATATATTTT
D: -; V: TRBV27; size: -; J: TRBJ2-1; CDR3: CASSLGSSYNEQFF; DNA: TGTGCCAGCAGTTTGGGGAGCTCCTACAATGAGCAGTTCTTC
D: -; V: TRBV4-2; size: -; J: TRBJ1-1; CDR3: CASSGTEAFF; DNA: TGTGCCAGCTCGGGTACTGAAGCTTTCTTT
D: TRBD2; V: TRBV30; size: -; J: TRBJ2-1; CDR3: CAWSRSGTSQFF; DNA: TGTGCCTGGAGTCGTTCCGGGACTAGTCAGTTCTTC
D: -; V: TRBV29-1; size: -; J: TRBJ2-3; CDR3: CSVEKAALEDTQYF; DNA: TGCAGCGTTGAAAAAGCGGCCCTGGAAGATACGCAGTATTTT
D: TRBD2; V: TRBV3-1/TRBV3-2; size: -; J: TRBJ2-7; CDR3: CASSQDPGAGYEQYF; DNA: TGTGCCAGCAGCCAAGATCCGGGAGCGGGGTACGAGCAGTACTTC
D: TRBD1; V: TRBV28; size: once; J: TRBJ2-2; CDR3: CASSSIKAGQGAGELFF; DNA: TGTGCCAGCAGTTCAATCAAGGCGGGACAGGGGGCCGGGGAGCTGTTTTTT